This TCR beta chain was obtained from a study of graft-versus-host responses after intestinal transplantation. Study results and caveats: Detected in recipient marrow were GvH clones, some of which were first observed in ileum or blood.

TCRdb's table, derived via immunoSEQ multiplex PCR, lists solely in-frame clones and lacks some. The table shows 75,000 to 95,000 clones, with under 95% occurring only once. The CDR3 has 19 residues. For this clone: No antigen is known for it.

The input for sequencing was unstimulated CD8+ T cells sorted from spleen or lymph node cells, taken before intestinal transplant. The clonotype comes from a human donor who received an intestinal transplant. The chain is built from TRBV21-1 and TRBJ2-3; the DNA was not used to check the table's D call, TRBD2. TRBV21-1 is listed as a pseudogene. In DNA, the CDR3 is TGTGCCAGCACTTCAAGTCCCCTAGCGGGGCCTACCGGCACAGATACGCAGTATTTT. Translation gives CASTSSPLAGPTGTDTQYF.